What follows describes a single T cell receptor beta chain. This clonotype came up once. The antigen this receptor binds is unknown. Base qualities were left out, and no much larger clone turns up one base away. A read on its own is weak evidence. Flow cytometry had shown CD8+CD57+ cell expansion in the patients selected for sequencing. Severe acquired aplastic anemia was diagnosed in all patients according to International Study of Aplastic Anemia and Agranulocytosis and Camitta criteria. Patients had received no therapy at the time of blood sampling. TCR repertoires of sorted CD4+ and CD8+ blood T cells from severe aplastic anemia patients and healthy subjects were deep-sequenced in the study. In the USA, patient enrollment took place under clinicaltrials.gov protocols 00001620, 01623167, 00001397, 00071045, 00081523 and 00961064. Ficoll-Paque density gradient centrifugation was used to isolate peripheral blood mononuclear cells. Before DNA extraction, CD4+ and CD8+ T cells were sorted with FACS or magnetic beads.

The data are from a study of CD8+CD57+ T cells in acquired aplastic anemia (dated by TCRdb to 2017 to 2018). General notes on the study: Extracted DNA from sorted CD4+ and CD8+ cells averaged approximately 3.4 ug, ranging from roughly 0.2 to 30 ug. CD8+CD57+ expansion was defined as frequency above the mean frequency observed in healthy subjects. General findings and caveats noted by the study authors: Between patients and healthy controls, no significant difference in CD8+ Simpson's diversity was found (P=0.060). Roughly 30 CD8+ CDR3 sequences were shared between patients and controls but appeared highly expressed in patients and within their immunodominant clones.

The CDR3 numbers 15 residues from cysteine through phenylalanine. Only the CDR3 portion is preserved as DNA: 45 bases, with reading frame beginning at the first base. The trim is 4 bases for V and 1 base for J, with a gap of 10 bases between the germline ends. According to the germline V gene, CDR1 reads KGHDR and CDR2 reads SFDVKD. Profiling of TCR beta VDJ combinations and CDR3 sequences used genomic DNA as the template. An Illumina HiSeq 2000 was used for TCR repertoire sequencing. Turning to the authors' computational methods: Repertoire assessment relied on Simpson's diversity index, CDR3 size and DJ length profiles, and TRBV/TRBJ rearrangement plots. The most abundant DNA sequence in the deep sequencing data was taken as the immunodominant clone. CDR3 amino acid sequences were checked for sharing across subjects and were also compared against the VDJdb database and published repertoires. TCRdb trimmed the raw reads at Q25, called clones with MiXCR and kept productive beta chains. Here each entry gathers all rows of one CDR3 protein and keeps the most common genes and DNA. These V and J calls rely on TCRdb rather than the paper's analysis. In this sample the table shows about 200,000 distinct CDR3 sequences, 50% to 70% of which occur a single time. Around 58% of the sample lies in the top ten.

Sequenced: sorted CD4+, CD8+, or CD8+CD57+ T cells (not recorded which) from PBMCs. This TCR came from a human donor with aplastic anemia. This chain joins TRBV24-1 to TRBJ2-1; the D segment cannot be called with confidence. The nucleotide sequence is TGTGCCACCAGTGACCCCGTTAGGTCCTACAATGAGCAGTTCTTC. It specifies CATSDPVRSYNEQFF.